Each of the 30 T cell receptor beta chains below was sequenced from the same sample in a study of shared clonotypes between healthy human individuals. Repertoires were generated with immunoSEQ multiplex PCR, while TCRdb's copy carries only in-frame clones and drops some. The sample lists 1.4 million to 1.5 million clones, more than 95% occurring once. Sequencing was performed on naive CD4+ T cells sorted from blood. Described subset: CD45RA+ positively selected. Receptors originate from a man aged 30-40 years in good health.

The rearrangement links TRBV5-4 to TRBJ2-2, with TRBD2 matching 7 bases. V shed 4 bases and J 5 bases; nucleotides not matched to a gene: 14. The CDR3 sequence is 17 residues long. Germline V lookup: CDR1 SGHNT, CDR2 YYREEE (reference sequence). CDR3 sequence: CASSQLLGGGSTGELFF. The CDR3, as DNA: TGTGCCAGCAGCCAACTCCTCGGGGGAGGGTCGACCGGGGAGCTGTTTTTT.

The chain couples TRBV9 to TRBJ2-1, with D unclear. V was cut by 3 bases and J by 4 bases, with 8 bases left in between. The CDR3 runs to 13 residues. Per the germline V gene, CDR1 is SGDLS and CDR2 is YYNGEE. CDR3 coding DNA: TGTGCCAGCAGCGCCCCAGTATACAATGAGCAGTTCTTC. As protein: CASSAPVYNEQFF.

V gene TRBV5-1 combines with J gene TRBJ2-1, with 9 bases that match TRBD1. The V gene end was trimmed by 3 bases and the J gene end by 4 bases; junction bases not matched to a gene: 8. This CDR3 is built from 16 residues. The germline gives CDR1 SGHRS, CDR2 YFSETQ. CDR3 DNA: TGCGCCAGCAGCTCTTTGGGGACAGGGAGTTACAATGAGCAGTTCTTC. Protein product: CASSSLGTGSYNEQFF. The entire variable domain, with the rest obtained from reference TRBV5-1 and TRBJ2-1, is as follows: KAGVTQTPRYLIKTRGQQVTLSCSPISGHRSVSWYQQTPGQGLQFLFEYFSETQRNKGNFPGRFSGRQFSNSRSEMNVSTLELGDSALYLCASSSLGTGSYNEQFFGPGTRLTVL.

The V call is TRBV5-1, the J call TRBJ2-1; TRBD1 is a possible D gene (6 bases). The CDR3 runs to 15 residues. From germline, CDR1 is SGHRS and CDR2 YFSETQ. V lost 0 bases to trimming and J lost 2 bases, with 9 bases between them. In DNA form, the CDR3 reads TGCGCCAGCAGCTTGGGCGGACAGACCTACAATGAGCAGTTCTTC. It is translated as CASSLGGQTYNEQFF.

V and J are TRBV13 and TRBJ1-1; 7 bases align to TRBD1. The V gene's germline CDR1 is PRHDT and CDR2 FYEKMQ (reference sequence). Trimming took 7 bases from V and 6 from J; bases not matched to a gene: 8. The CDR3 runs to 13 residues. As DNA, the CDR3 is TGTGCCAGCAACCCCCCGGGACAGCCTGAAGCTTTCTTT. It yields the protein CASNPPGQPEAFF. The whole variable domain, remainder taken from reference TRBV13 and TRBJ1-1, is AAGVIQSPRHLIKEKRETATLKCYPIPRHDTVYWYQQGPGQDPQFLISFYEKMQSDKGSIPDRFSAQQFSDYHSELNMSSLELGDSALYFCASNPPGQPEAFFGQGTRLTVV.

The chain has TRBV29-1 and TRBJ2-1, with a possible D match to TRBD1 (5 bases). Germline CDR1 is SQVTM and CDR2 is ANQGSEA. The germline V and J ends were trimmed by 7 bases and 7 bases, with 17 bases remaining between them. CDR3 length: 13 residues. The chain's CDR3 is CSARKDIGNEQFF. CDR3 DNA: TGCAGCGCCCGGAAGGACATCGGGAATGAGCAGTTCTTC.

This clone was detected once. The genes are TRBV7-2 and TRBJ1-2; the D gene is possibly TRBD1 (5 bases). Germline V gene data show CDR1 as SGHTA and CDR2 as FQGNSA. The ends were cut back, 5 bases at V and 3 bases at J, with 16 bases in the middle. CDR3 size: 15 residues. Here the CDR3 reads CASSIDLGADYGYTF. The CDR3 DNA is TGTGCCAGCAGCATCGACTTAGGGGCTGACTATGGCTACACCTTC.

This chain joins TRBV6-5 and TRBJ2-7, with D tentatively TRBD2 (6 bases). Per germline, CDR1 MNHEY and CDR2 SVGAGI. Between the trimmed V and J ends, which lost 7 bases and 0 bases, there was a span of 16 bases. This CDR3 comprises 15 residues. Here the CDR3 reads CASTSDYQHSYEQYF. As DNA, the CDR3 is TGTGCCAGCACCTCGGACTACCAGCACTCCTACGAGCAGTACTTC.

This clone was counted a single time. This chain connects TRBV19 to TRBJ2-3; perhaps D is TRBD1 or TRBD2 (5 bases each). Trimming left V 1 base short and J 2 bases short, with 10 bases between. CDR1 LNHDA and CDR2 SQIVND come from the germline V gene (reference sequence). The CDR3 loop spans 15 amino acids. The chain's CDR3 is CASSIGGDPTDTQYF. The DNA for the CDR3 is TGTGCCAGTAGTATAGGTGGGGACCCCACAGATACGCAGTATTTT.

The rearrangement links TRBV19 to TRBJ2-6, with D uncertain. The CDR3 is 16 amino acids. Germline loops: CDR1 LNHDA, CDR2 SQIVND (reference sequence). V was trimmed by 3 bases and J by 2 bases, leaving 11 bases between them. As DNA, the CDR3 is TGTGCCAGTAGTATGGGCAGGCCCCCTGGGGCCAACGTCCTGACTTTC. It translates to CASSMGRPPGANVLTF.

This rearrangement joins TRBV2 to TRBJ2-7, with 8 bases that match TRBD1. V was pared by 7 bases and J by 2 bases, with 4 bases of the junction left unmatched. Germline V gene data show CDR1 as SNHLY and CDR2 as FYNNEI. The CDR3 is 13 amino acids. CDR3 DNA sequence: TGTGCCAGCACCCAGGGGGCTACCTACGAGCAGTACTTC. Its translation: CASTQGATYEQYF. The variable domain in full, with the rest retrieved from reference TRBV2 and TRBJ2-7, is EPEVTQTPSHQVTQMGQEVILRCVPISNHLYFYWYRQILGQKVEFLVSFYNNEISEKSEIFDDQFSVERPDGSNFTLKIRSTKLEDSAMYFCASTQGATYEQYFGPGTRLTVT.

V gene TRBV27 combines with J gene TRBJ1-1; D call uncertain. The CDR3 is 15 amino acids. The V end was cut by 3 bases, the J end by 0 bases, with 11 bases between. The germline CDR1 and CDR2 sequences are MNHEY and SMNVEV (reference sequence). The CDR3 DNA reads TGTGCCAGCAGTTTGTTTAACTCCATGAACACTGAAGCTTTCTTT. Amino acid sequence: CASSLFNSMNTEAFF.

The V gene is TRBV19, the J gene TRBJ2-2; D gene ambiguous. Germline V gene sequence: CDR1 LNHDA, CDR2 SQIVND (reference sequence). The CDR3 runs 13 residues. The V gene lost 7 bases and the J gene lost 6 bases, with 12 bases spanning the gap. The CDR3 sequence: CASMKGRAGELFF. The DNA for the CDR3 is TGTGCCAGTATGAAGGGTAGGGCCGGGGAGCTGTTTTTT.

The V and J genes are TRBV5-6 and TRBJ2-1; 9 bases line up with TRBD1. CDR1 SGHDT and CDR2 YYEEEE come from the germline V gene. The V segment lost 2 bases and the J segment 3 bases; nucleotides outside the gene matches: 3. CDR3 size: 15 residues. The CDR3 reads CASSLWDRDYNEQFF. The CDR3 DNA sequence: TGTGCCAGCAGCTTATGGGACAGGGACTACAATGAGCAGTTCTTC.

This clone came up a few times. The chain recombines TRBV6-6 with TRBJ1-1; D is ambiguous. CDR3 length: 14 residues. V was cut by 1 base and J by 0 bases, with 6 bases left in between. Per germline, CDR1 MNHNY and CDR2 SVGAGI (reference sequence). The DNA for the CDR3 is TGTGCCAGCAGTTACTTGACGATGAACACTGAAGCTTTCTTT. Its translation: CASSYLTMNTEAFF.

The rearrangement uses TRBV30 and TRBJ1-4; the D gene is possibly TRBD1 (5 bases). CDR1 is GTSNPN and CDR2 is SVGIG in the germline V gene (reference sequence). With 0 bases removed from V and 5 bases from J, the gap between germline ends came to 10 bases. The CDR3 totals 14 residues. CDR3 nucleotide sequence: TGTGCCTGGAGTGTAAAGGGGCTGAATGAAAAACTGTTTTTT. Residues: CAWSVKGLNEKLFF.

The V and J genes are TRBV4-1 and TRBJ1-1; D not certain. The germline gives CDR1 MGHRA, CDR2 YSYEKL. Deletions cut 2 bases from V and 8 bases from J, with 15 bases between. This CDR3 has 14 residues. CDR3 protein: CASSQPRKTPEAFF. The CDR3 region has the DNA TGCGCCAGCAGCCAACCTAGGAAAACACCCGAAGCTTTCTTT.

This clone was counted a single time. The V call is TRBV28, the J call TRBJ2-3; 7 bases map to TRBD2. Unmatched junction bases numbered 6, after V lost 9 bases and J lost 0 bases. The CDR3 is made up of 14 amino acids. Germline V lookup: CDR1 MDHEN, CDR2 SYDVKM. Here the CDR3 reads CARGRGGSTDTQYF. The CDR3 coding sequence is TGTGCCAGGGGTAGGGGAGGGAGCACAGATACGCAGTATTTT.

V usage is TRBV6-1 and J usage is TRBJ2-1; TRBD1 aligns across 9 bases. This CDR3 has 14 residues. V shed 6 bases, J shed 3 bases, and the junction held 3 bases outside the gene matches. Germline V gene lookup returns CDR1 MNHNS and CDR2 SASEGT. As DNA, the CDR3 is TGTGCCAGCAGGAGGGACAGGGTCTACAATGAGCAGTTCTTC. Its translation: CASRRDRVYNEQFF.

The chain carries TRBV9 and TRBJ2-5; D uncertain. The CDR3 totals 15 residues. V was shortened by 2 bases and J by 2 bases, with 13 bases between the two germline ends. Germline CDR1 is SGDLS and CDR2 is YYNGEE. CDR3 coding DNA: TGTGCCAGCAGCGTCGCCTCCCGGCTTCAAGAGACCCAGTACTTC. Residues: CASSVASRLQETQYF.

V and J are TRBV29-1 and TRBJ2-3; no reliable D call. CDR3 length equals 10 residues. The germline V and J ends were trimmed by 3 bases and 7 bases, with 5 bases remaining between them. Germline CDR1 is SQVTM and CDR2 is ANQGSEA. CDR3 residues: CSVDRYTQYF. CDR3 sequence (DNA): TGCAGCGTTGATAGGTATACGCAGTATTTT.

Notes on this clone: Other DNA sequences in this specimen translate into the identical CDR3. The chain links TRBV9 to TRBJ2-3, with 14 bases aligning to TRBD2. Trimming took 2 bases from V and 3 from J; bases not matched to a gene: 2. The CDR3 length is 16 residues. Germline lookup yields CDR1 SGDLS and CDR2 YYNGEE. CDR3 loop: CASSVGTSGSTDTQYF. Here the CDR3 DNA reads TGTGCCAGCAGCGTGGGGACTAGCGGGAGTACAGATACGCAGTATTTT. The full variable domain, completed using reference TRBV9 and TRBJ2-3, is DSGVTQTPKHLITATGQRVTLRCSPRSGDLSVYWYQQSLDQGLQFLIQYYNGEERAKGNILERFSAQQFPDLHSELNLSSLELGDSALYFCASSVGTSGSTDTQYFGPGTRLTVL.

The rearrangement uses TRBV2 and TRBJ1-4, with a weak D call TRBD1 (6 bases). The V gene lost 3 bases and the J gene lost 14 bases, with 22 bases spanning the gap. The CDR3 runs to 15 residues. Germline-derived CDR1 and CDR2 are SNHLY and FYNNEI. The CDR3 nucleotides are TGTGCCAGCAGTGAGCCGATGGGGGGGGGCCAGAAGCTGTTTTTT. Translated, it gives CASSEPMGGGQKLFF. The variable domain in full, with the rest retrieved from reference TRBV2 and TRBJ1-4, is EPEVTQTPSHQVTQMGQEVILRCVPISNHLYFYWYRQILGQKVEFLVSFYNNEISEKSEIFDDQFSVERPDGSNFTLKIRSTKLEDSAMYFCASSEPMGGGQKLFFGSGTQLSVL.

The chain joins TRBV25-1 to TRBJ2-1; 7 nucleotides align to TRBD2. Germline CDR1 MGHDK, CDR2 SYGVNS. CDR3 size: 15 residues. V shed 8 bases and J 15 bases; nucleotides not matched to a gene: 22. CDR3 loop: CASAASGAQSPPRFF. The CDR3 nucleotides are TGTGCCAGCGCGGCTAGCGGAGCACAAAGCCCTCCTAGGTTCTTC.

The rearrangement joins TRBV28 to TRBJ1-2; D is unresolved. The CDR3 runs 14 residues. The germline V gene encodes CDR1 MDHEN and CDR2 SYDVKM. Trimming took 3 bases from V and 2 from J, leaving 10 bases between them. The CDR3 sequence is CASSFGVKNYGYTF. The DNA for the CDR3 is TGTGCCAGCAGTTTTGGGGTTAAGAACTATGGCTACACCTTC.

The CDR3: CASSVIGDSQSGRQETQYF. As DNA, the CDR3 is TGTGCCAGCAGTGTTATTGGGGACAGTCAATCCGGCCGTCAAGAGACCCAGTACTTC. The rearrangement links TRBV2 to TRBJ2-5; 7 positions agree with TRBD1. The CDR3 is made up of 19 amino acids. Germline values: CDR1 SNHLY, CDR2 FYNNEI. V gave up 4 bases and J gave up 2 bases; unmatched junction bases: 19.

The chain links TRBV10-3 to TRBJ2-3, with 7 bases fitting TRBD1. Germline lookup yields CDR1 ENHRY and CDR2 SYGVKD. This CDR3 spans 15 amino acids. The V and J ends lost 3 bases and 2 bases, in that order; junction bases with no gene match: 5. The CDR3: CAISEVDRDTDTQYF. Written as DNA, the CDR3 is TGTGCCATCAGTGAAGTTGACAGGGACACAGATACGCAGTATTTT.

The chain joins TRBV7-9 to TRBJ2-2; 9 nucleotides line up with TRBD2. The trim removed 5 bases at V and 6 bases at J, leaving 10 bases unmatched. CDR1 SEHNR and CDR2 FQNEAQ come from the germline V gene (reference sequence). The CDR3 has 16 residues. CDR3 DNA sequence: TGTGCCAGCAGCCGGGGACTAGCCGTTTACCCCGGGGAGCTGTTTTTT. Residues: CASSRGLAVYPGELFF.

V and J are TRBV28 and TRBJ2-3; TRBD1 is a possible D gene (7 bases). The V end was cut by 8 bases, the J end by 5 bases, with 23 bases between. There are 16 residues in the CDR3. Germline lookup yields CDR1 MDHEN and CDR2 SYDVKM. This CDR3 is CASYPSLGRGEDTQYF. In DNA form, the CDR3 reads TGTGCCAGCTATCCAAGCCTCGGCAGGGGGGAAGATACGCAGTATTTT.

The CDR3 loop reads CASSPVWAGSSYNEQFF. The CDR3 DNA reads as TGCGCCAGCAGCCCCGTTTGGGCGGGGAGCTCCTACAATGAGCAGTTCTTC. The rearrangement uses TRBV5-1 and TRBJ2-1, with a weak D call TRBD2 (6 bases). From germline, CDR1 is SGHRS and CDR2 YFSETQ. The CDR3 loop spans 17 amino acids. Trimming removed 4 bases at V and 0 bases at J, with 17 bases between.